The 21 T cell receptor beta chains reported below all come from one sample, sequenced in a study of shared clonotypes between healthy human individuals. Sequencing used immunoSEQ multiplex PCR; TCRdb keeps in-frame clones, though not all of them. Here the sample spans approximately 2.1 million clones, just over 90% being singletons. The source material was naive CD4+ T cells from PBMCs. The subset here: CD45RA+ positively selected. These receptors were taken from a man between 18 and 35 years old in good health. Some clones in this sample may be carry-over from other donors' samples.

This clone was seen just once. This chain connects TRBV18 to TRBJ2-2, with D perhaps TRBD1 or TRBD2 (5 bases each). Germline V lookup: CDR1 KGHSH, CDR2 LQKENI. The CDR3 has 17 amino acids. V lost 3 bases, J lost 2 bases, and 16 bases lay in between. CDR3: CASSPLGTVINTGELFF. The CDR3 DNA is TGTGCCAGCTCACCCCTAGGGACCGTCATTAACACCGGGGAGCTGTTTTTT.

The rearrangement links TRBV4-1 to TRBJ2-7, with D perhaps TRBD1 or TRBD2 (5 bases each). Between the trimmed V and J ends, which lost 2 bases and 0 bases, there was a span of 11 bases. Germline CDR1 MGHRA, CDR2 YSYEKL. This CDR3 spans 15 amino acids. CDR3 bases: TGCGCCAGCAGCCAAACTCCGGGACCCTCCTACGAGCAGTACTTC. Translating gives CASSQTPGPSYEQYF.

The rearrangement uses TRBV9 and TRBJ2-5; the D is unclear. Germline lookup yields CDR1 SGDLS and CDR2 YYNGEE. This CDR3 comprises 15 residues. V shed 0 bases and J shed 1 base, with 10 bases lying between them. For the CDR3, the DNA is TGTGCCAGCAGCGTAGCTTCCCGGCTCCAAGAGACCCAGTACTTC. Its translation: CASSVASRLQETQYF.

The rearrangement links TRBV5-1 to TRBJ2-7; 13 bases are shared with TRBD2. Germline values: CDR1 SGHRS, CDR2 YFSETQ. The ends lost 3 bases at V and 5 bases at J; junction bases unmatched: 5. CDR3 length: 15 residues. In nucleotides, the CDR3 is TGCGCCAGCAGCTCACGGACTAGCGGGAGCAACGAGCAGTACTTC. Amino acids: CASSSRTSGSNEQYF.

The chain joins TRBV15 to TRBJ2-7, with a tentative D call TRBD2 (6 bases). Trimming removed 5 bases at V and 4 bases at J, with 42 bases between. Germline CDR1 reads LNHNV; CDR2 reads YYDKDF (reference sequence). This CDR3 has 23 amino acids. CDR3 nucleotides: TGTGCCACCAGCGGGCGGGTTCGGTGGGGTGGATCCGGAGTTGGAGGGAAAACTTACGAGCAGTACTTC. It codes for CATSGRVRWGGSGVGGKTYEQYF.

The rearrangement joins TRBV2 to TRBJ1-5, with 7 bases matching TRBD1. The V segment lost 10 bases and the J segment 6 bases; nucleotides outside the gene matches: 9. The CDR3 has 13 residues. CDR1 and CDR2 from the germline V gene are SNHLY and FYNNEI. The CDR3 bases are TGTGCCACCCAAGACAGGGAGGGTCAGCCCCAGCATTTT. Translated: CATQDREGQPQHF.

The chain recombines TRBV4-1 with TRBJ1-1; a possible D gene is TRBD1 (6 bases). The CDR3 length is 16 residues. Per the germline V gene, CDR1 is MGHRA and CDR2 is YSYEKL. Trimming removed 4 bases at V and 1 base at J, with 16 bases between. The CDR3 region is CASSPDPGTSNTEAFF. The CDR3 nucleotides are TGCGCCAGCAGCCCGGACCCAGGGACATCGAACACTGAAGCTTTCTTT.

The chain has TRBV7-2 and TRBJ2-2; possibly TRBD1 for D (6 bases). Trimming cost V 0 bases and J 7 bases, with 12 bases left between them. The CDR3 sequence is 15 residues long. The germline CDR1 and CDR2 sequences are SGHTA and FQGNSA. The DNA for the CDR3 is TGTGCCAGCAGCTTAGCGGCAGGGGTTAACGGGGAGCTGTTTTTT. It translates to CASSLAAGVNGELFF. The full variable domain, its missing parts supplied by reference TRBV7-2 and TRBJ2-2, is GAGVSQSPSNKVTEKGKDVELRCDPISGHTALYWYRQSLGQGLEFLIYFQGNSAPDKSGLPSDRFSAERTGGSVSTLTIQRTQQEDSAVYLCASSLAAGVNGELFFGEGSRLTVL.

The chain uses TRBV6-5 and TRBJ2-5; no firm D call. V lost 0 bases and J lost 3, with 14 bases in between. The V gene's germline CDR1 is MNHEY and CDR2 SVGAGI. The length of the CDR3 is 16 residues. The CDR3, as DNA: TGTGCCAGCAGTTACTCGAAAAGGGTTAAGGAAGAGACCCAGTACTTC. Amino acids: CASSYSKRVKEETQYF.

The CDR3 nucleotides are TGTGCCAGCAGCTCCCTCAGGGATGGGCAGTTCTTC. Amino acids: CASSSLRDGQFF. The chain combines TRBV11-2 with TRBJ2-1; D might be TRBD1 (5 bases). This CDR3 is built from 12 residues. V lost 4 bases and J lost 12, with 13 bases in between. Germline CDR1 and CDR2: SGHAT and FQNNGV.

The chain joins TRBV29-1 to TRBJ2-5; 10 nucleotides line up with TRBD1. The J call could be wrong; TRBJ2-7 is a better fit for the DNA end. The CDR3 covers 14 residues. CDR1 is SQVTM and CDR2 is ANQGSEA in the germline V gene. CDR3 nucleotide sequence: TGCAGCGTTCGCCGGGACAGGGGAACCTACGAGCAGTACTTC. This translates into CSVRRDRGTYEQYF.

The CDR3 here is CAIYYDGELFF. In DNA form, the CDR3 reads TGCGCCATCTACTACGACGGGGAGCTGTTTTTT. The chain joins TRBV10-2 to TRBJ2-2, with no clear D. Germline V gene data show CDR1 as WSHSY and CDR2 as SAAADI. The V gene lost 10 bases and the J gene lost 7 bases, with 10 bases spanning the gap. CDR3 length equals 11 residues.

A note on this clone: In the same sample, other DNA sequences code for this CDR3. The chain uses TRBV7-3 and TRBJ2-3; no clear D. Trimming removed 6 bases at V and 3 bases at J, with 13 bases between. Germline lookup yields CDR1 SGHTA and CDR2 FQGTGA. The CDR3 extends over 14 amino acids. DNA of the CDR3: TGTGCCAGCAGTCCGGCTAGTACTACAGATACGCAGTATTTT. As protein: CASSPASTTDTQYF.

The genes are TRBV9 and TRBJ1-1, with a tentative D call TRBD1 (5 bases). The CDR3 has 14 amino acids. The V and J ends lost 0 bases and 8 bases respectively, with 14 bases between them. The germline V gene has CDR1 SGDLS and CDR2 YYNGEE. CDR3 sequence: CASSVASDRAEAFF. The CDR3 nucleotides read TGTGCCAGCAGCGTAGCTTCCGACAGAGCGGAAGCTTTCTTT. The whole variable domain, filled in from reference TRBV9 and TRBJ1-1, reads DSGVTQTPKHLITATGQRVTLRCSPRSGDLSVYWYQQSLDQGLQFLIQYYNGEERAKGNILERFSAQQFPDLHSELNLSSLELGDSALYFCASSVASDRAEAFFGQGTRLTVV.

This chain uses TRBV11-3 with TRBJ2-2; 7 positions agree with TRBD2. This CDR3 contains 17 residues. J gave up 2 bases and V 2 bases, and 8 bases lay outside the gene matches. Germline loops: CDR1 SGHNT, CDR2 YENEEA. CDR3: CASSLLYGEGNTGELFF. The CDR3 DNA follows: TGTGCCAGCAGCTTATTGTACGGGGAGGGTAACACCGGGGAGCTGTTTTTT.

This rearrangement joins TRBV2 to TRBJ2-7, with D perhaps matching TRBD1 (5 bases). V was trimmed by 6 bases and J by 6 bases, leaving 18 bases between them. Germline assignment: CDR1 SNHLY and CDR2 FYNNEI. CDR3 size: 14 residues. CDR3 bases: TGTGCCAGCAGGAAGACAGTGACGCCAAGCGAGCAGTACTTC. Translating it yields CASRKTVTPSEQYF.

The table lists this clone with a few counts. The chain links TRBV18 to TRBJ1-2, with no clear D. CDR1 KGHSH and CDR2 LQKENI come from the germline V gene. CDR3 length: 17 residues. The ends were cut back, 0 bases at V and 9 bases at J, with 23 bases in the middle. As DNA, the CDR3 is TGTGCCAGCTCACCACCGGGCAGGTCTGAGTCGATCAGAAGCTACACCTTC. It codes for CASSPPGRSESIRSYTF.

V usage is TRBV5-1 and J usage is TRBJ2-7; no firm D call. V was pared by 1 base and J by 3 bases, with 14 bases between. CDR3 length equals 15 residues. Germline CDR1 SGHRS, CDR2 YFSETQ. The CDR3 loop is CASSLSASINYEQYF. For the CDR3, the DNA is TGCGCCAGCAGCTTGTCGGCTAGTATTAACTACGAGCAGTACTTC.

The chain links TRBV25-1 to TRBJ2-7, with D tentatively TRBD1 or TRBD2 (6 bases each). Trimming took off 4 bases at V and 6 bases at J, with 19 bases between the two ends. In germline, CDR1 is MGHDK, CDR2 SYGVNS. The CDR3 runs 15 residues. CDR3 loop: CASSATGKLGLEQYF. In DNA form, the CDR3 reads TGTGCCAGCAGTGCTACAGGGAAGTTGGGACTCGAGCAGTACTTC.

V is TRBV28 and J is TRBJ2-7; D is undetermined. The CDR3 is 13 amino acids. V was shortened by 3 bases and J by 6 bases, with 12 bases between the two germline ends. In germline, CDR1 is MDHEN, CDR2 SYDVKM. Here the CDR3 reads CASSFPPNLEQYF. CDR3 nucleotides: TGTGCCAGCAGTTTCCCCCCTAACCTCGAGCAGTACTTC.

As regards this clone: Different DNA sequences within this sample yield the same CDR3. This chain uses TRBV18 with TRBJ2-5; D is perhaps TRBD1 (5 bases). This CDR3 region has 15 residues. Germline lookup yields CDR1 KGHSH and CDR2 LQKENI. V gave up 1 base and J gave up 0 bases, with 9 bases separating them. The CDR3 is CASSPLAGYQETQYF. The CDR3 DNA is TGTGCCAGCTCACCACTTGCAGGGTACCAAGAGACCCAGTACTTC.